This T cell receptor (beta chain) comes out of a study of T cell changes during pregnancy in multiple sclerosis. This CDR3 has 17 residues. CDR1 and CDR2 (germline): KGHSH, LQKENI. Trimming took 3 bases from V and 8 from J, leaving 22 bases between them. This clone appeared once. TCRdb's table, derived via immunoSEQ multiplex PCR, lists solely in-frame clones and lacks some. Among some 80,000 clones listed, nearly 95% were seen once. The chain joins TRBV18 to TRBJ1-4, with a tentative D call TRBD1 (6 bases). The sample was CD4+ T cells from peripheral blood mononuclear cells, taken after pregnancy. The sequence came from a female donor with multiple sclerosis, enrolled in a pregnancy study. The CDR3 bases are TGTGCCAGCTCACCCGCACCCTCAAGAACAGGGAGAGAAAAACTGTTTTTT. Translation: CASSPAPSRTGREKLFF.